This T cell receptor beta chain stems from a study of PD-L1 blockade in urothelial cancer. The wider study: Atezolizumab therapy began for patients around 2014, dosed at 1,200 mg intravenously every 3 weeks. Once treatment had started, blood was analyzed at 3 weeks (second dose) and again at 6 weeks. Typically, measured as a median, blood samples had 141,255 T cells.

Generated by immunoSEQ multiplex PCR, the TCRdb table keeps only in-frame clones and is missing some. The profile shows around 120,000 clones, 70% to 90% of them singletons. V lost 0 bases, J lost 4 bases, and 5 bases stayed unmatched. Per the germline V gene, CDR1 is MRHNA and CDR2 is SNTAGT. The CDR3 length is 16 residues. This sequence joins TRBV6-4 and TRBJ1-2, with TRBD1 matching over 10 bases. The TCR was taken from a man between 50 and 59 years old with urothelial cancer. The sequencing here drew on PBMCs, taken around atezolizumab (anti-PD-L1) treatment. CDR3 loop: CASSDSRTGGIYGYTF. CDR3 bases: TGTGCCAGCAGTGACTCCCGGACAGGGGGGATCTATGGCTACACCTTC.